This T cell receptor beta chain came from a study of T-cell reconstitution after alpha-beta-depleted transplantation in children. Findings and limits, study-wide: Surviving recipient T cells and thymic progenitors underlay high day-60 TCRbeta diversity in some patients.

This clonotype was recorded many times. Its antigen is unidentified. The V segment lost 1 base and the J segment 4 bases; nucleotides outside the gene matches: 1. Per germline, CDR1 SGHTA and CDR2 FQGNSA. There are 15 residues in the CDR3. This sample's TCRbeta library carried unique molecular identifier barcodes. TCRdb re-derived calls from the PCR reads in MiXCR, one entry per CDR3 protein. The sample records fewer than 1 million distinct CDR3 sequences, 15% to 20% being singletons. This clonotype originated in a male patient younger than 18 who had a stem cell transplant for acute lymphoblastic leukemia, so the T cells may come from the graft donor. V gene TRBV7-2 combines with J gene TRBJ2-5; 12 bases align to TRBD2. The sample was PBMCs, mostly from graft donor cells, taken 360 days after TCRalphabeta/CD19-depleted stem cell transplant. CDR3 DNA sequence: TGTGCCAGCAGCTTAGGGACTAGCGGGATAGAGACCCAGTACTTC. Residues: CASSLGTSGIETQYF.